Each of the 29 T cell receptor beta chains below was sequenced from the same sample in a study of blood T cell repertoires in COVID-19. Only in-frame clones appear in the TCRdb table, and some are missing; sequencing was by immunoSEQ multiplex PCR. The sample lists about 98,000 clones, around 80% occurring once. Sequenced sample: peripheral blood. The receptors were gathered from a man aged 65 to 79 with acute or convalescent COVID-19.

The chain recombines TRBV5-6 with TRBJ1-6, with 7 bases lining up with TRBD1. V gave up 8 bases and J gave up 6 bases; unmatched junction bases: 5. This CDR3 contains 13 residues. Germline V gene lookup returns CDR1 SGHDT and CDR2 YYEEEE. The DNA for the CDR3 is TGTGCCAGTCAGGGGGGAAGTAATTCACCCCTCCACTTT. This translates into CASQGGSNSPLHF.

V and J are TRBV4-3 and TRBJ2-7; D perhaps matches TRBD1 (6 bases). Germline V gives CDR1 LGHNA, CDR2 YSLEER. With 4 bases removed from V and 1 base from J, the gap between germline ends came to 17 bases. The CDR3 is 16 amino acids. The CDR3 region has the DNA TGCGCCAGCAGCCTCCTGGGGGCAGGTTCGTCCTACGAGCAGTACTTC. It yields the protein CASSLLGAGSSYEQYF.

V is TRBV2 and J is TRBJ2-5, with 7 bases that match TRBD1. Germline V gives CDR1 SNHLY, CDR2 FYNNEI. The CDR3 is 13 amino acids. V lost 4 bases and J lost 5; bases outside the gene matches: 4. CDR3 nucleotide sequence: TGTGCCAGCAGTGCCGACAGGGCCGAGACCCAGTACTTC. As protein: CASSADRAETQYF.

The chain joins TRBV3-1 (or the pseudogene TRBV3-2) to TRBJ2-6, with D possibly being TRBD2 (6 bases). Germline V gene data show CDR1 as LGHDT and CDR2 as YNNKEL (reference sequence). This CDR3 is built from 15 residues. Trimming pared 4 bases from V and 1 base from J, leaving 8 bases between. The CDR3 bases are TGTGCCAGCAGCCTGGGAGGTTCTGGGGCCAACGTCCTGACTTTC. Protein product: CASSLGGSGANVLTF.

The chain combines TRBV24-1 with TRBJ2-5; 8 bases line up with TRBD2. After removal of 6 bases from V and 5 bases from J, the junction contained 7 bases not matched to a gene. The CDR3 loop spans 14 amino acids. Germline loops: CDR1 KGHDR, CDR2 SFDVKD. CDR3 region: CATSMASGWETQYF. The CDR3 DNA follows: TGTGCCACCAGTATGGCTAGCGGGTGGGAGACCCAGTACTTC.

V and J are TRBV6-5 and TRBJ1-2; D remains unclear. The CDR3 extends over 12 amino acids. Trimming pared 4 bases from V and 1 base from J, leaving 4 bases between. Germline assignment: CDR1 MNHEY and CDR2 SVGAGI. The CDR3 DNA sequence: TGTGCCAGCAGTTCAGTTAACTATGGCTACACCTTC. Its protein product is CASSSVNYGYTF.

This rearrangement joins TRBV4-3 to TRBJ1-6; D not certain. V lost 0 bases, J lost 7 bases, and 19 bases lay in between. Per the germline V gene, CDR1 is LGHNA and CDR2 is YSLEER. The CDR3 spans 18 residues. CDR3 sequence (DNA): TGCGCCAGCAGCCAAGATAGTGTTACAGCCGGACTGAATTCACCCCTCCACTTT. This codes for CASSQDSVTAGLNSPLHF.

The chain combines TRBV4-2 with TRBJ1-3, with 9 nucleotides matching TRBD1. CDR1 is LGHNA, CDR2 YNFKEQ, per germline. With V trimmed by 1 base and J by 4 bases, 8 bases remained unmatched. The CDR3 is made up of 17 amino acids. The CDR3 is CASSQVTGTGYGNTIYF. The CDR3 DNA follows: TGTGCCAGCAGCCAAGTAACCGGGACAGGGTACGGAAACACCATATATTTT.

There are a few counts of this clone. The chain has TRBV6-5 and TRBJ2-7; D unresolved. The germline V gene has CDR1 MNHEY and CDR2 SVGAGI. The CDR3 runs 13 residues. Trimming cost V 10 bases and J 0 bases, with 13 bases left between them. CDR3 amino acids: CATLKWSSYEQYF. DNA of the CDR3: TGTGCCACCCTGAAGTGGAGCTCCTACGAGCAGTACTTC.

The chain combines TRBV3-1 (or the pseudogene TRBV3-2) with TRBJ1-1, with a possible D match to TRBD1 (5 bases). CDR3 length: 13 amino acids. The V gene's germline CDR1 is LGHDT and CDR2 YNNKEL (reference sequence). V was clipped by 4 bases and J by 5 bases, with 11 bases between them. CDR3 nucleotide sequence: TGTGCCAGCAGCCGGGGCAGGTTTACTGAAGCTTTCTTT. Its protein product is CASSRGRFTEAFF.

J is TRBJ2-1 and V is TRBV28; D remains unclear. The CDR3 is made up of 14 amino acids. The germline V and J ends were trimmed by 4 bases and 9 bases, with 16 bases remaining between them. The germline CDR1 and CDR2 sequences are MDHEN and SYDVKM. CDR3 loop: CASSWYWLGREQFF. As DNA, the CDR3 is TGTGCCAGCAGTTGGTATTGGCTTGGTCGTGAGCAGTTCTTC.

In its sample, this clone was seen a few times. The chain links TRBV6-2 or TRBV6-3 to TRBJ1-2; the D gene is possibly TRBD1 (6 bases). CDR1 and CDR2 (germline): MNHEY, SVGEGT. This CDR3 is 14 amino acids long. Trimming removed 0 bases from V and 5 bases from J, with 10 bases in between. CDR3 residues: CASSYSGHLYGYTF. CDR3 nucleotides: TGTGCCAGCAGTTACTCGGGACACCTTTATGGCTACACCTTC.

The chain uses TRBV5-6 and TRBJ2-3; maybe TRBD1 (6 bases). V gave up 4 bases and J gave up 2 bases, with 23 bases separating them. Germline assignment: CDR1 SGHDT and CDR2 YYEEEE. This CDR3 is 18 amino acids long. CDR3 DNA sequence: TGTGCCAGCAGCACGGCGTCGCAGGGGTTCGGTTTCACAGATACGCAGTATTTT. Protein product: CASSTASQGFGFTDTQYF.

This rearrangement joins TRBV7-2 to TRBJ2-3; weak D call: TRBD1 (6 bases). The germline CDR1 and CDR2 sequences are SGHTA and FQGNSA. The CDR3 covers 16 residues. Trimming took 6 bases from V and 0 from J, leaving 16 bases between them. CDR3 sequence: CASSKDTGYSTDTQYF. In DNA, the CDR3 is TGTGCCAGCAGTAAAGATACAGGGTATAGCACAGATACGCAGTATTTT. The full variable domain, completed using reference TRBV7-2 and TRBJ2-3, is GAGVSQSPSNKVTEKGKDVELRCDPISGHTALYWYRQSLGQGLEFLIYFQGNSAPDKSGLPSDRFSAERTGGSVSTLTIQRTQQEDSAVYLCASSKDTGYSTDTQYFGPGTRLTVL.

This chain connects TRBV6-5 to TRBJ2-7; no clear D. The V gene lost 3 bases and the J gene lost 0 bases, with 12 bases spanning the gap. The CDR3 sequence is 15 residues long. The germline V gene encodes CDR1 MNHEY and CDR2 SVGAGI. The CDR3 DNA is TGTGCCAGCAGTTATAACTCCCTAGACTCCTACGAGCAGTACTTC. It codes for CASSYNSLDSYEQYF.

With respect to this clone: This sample includes further DNA sequences coding for the same CDR3. The chain recombines TRBV28 with TRBJ1-5; 11 bases line up with TRBD1. Germline assignment: CDR1 MDHEN and CDR2 SYDVKM. The CDR3 is made up of 14 amino acids. V shed 6 bases, J shed 4 bases, and the junction held 2 bases outside the gene matches. The CDR3 bases are TGTGCCAGCAGGGGGACAGGGGGGAATCAGCCCCAGCATTTT. Translated, it gives CASRGTGGNQPQHF.

The chain couples TRBV7-2 to TRBJ2-7; 7 positions match TRBD2. The V and J ends lost 3 bases and 2 bases, in that order; junction bases with no gene match: 7. This CDR3 is 15 amino acids long. The germline CDR1 and CDR2 sequences are SGHTA and FQGNSA. The CDR3: CASSFVAGSAYEQYF. The DNA of the CDR3 is TGTGCCAGCAGCTTTGTAGCGGGCTCCGCCTACGAGCAGTACTTC.

This clone was seen a few times. This chain connects TRBV4-2 to TRBJ2-7; 12 bases are a match to TRBD2. The CDR3 contains 20 residues. Looked up from germline, CDR1 is LGHNA and CDR2 is YNFKEQ. Germline trimming cut 3 bases from V and 2 bases from J; bases unmatched to any gene: 17. The CDR3 nucleotides read TGTGCCAGCAGCCAGAACGGAGCGGCTAGCGGGAGGGCCTCAGCCTACGAGCAGTACTTC. Translating gives CASSQNGAASGRASAYEQYF.

As DNA, the CDR3 is TGTGCCAGTAGTATACCACCTGGGGACAGGGGGTCTGAGGGCTACACCTTC. Encoded protein: CASSIPPGDRGSEGYTF. The gene calls are TRBV19 and TRBJ1-2, with TRBD1 matching 11 bases. Germline CDR1 and CDR2: LNHDA and SQIVND (reference sequence). The V segment lost 2 bases and the J segment 8 bases; nucleotides outside the gene matches: 13. This CDR3 has 17 amino acids. Looking up the rest from reference TRBV19 and TRBJ1-2 gives the full variable domain: DGGITQSPKYLFRKEGQNVTLSCEQNLNHDAMYWYRQDPGQGLRLIYYSQIVNDFQKGDIAEGYSVSREKKESFPLTVTSAQKNPTAFYLCASSIPPGDRGSEGYTFGSGTRLTVV.

The chain is built from TRBV29-1 and TRBJ2-7; 11 bases agree with TRBD2. CDR3 size: 12 residues. The germline V gene has CDR1 SQVTM and CDR2 ANQGSEA. V gave up 5 bases and J gave up 9 bases; unmatched junction bases: 6. Here the CDR3 DNA reads TGCAGCGTTCGTAGCGGGAGGGCTGGGCAGTACTTC. Translation: CSVRSGRAGQYF.

Only one count was recorded for this clone. V usage is TRBV19 and J usage is TRBJ2-5; the D gene is possibly TRBD1 (6 bases). Germline CDR1 reads LNHDA; CDR2 reads SQIVND (reference sequence). CDR3 length equals 13 residues. V gave up 2 bases and J gave up 5 bases, with 9 bases separating them. The CDR3 here is CASSINRGETQYF. In DNA, the CDR3 is TGTGCCAGTAGTATAAATAGGGGGGAGACCCAGTACTTC.

The rearrangement links TRBV28 to TRBJ2-3; 10 nucleotides align to TRBD1. The germline V gene encodes CDR1 MDHEN and CDR2 SYDVKM. The junction had 8 bases not matched to a gene; V was cut back by 9 bases and J by 5 bases. CDR3 length: 14 amino acids. The CDR3 region has the DNA TGTGCCAGTGTGGACAGGGGGAAGGGAGATACGCAGTATTTT. Its translation: CASVDRGKGDTQYF.

This clone was picked up a small number of times. The V and J genes are TRBV19 and TRBJ2-1; no clear D gene. The CDR3 has 15 amino acids. Germline CDR1 is LNHDA and CDR2 is SQIVND (reference sequence). V lost 3 bases, J lost 0 bases, and 9 bases lay in between. In nucleotides, the CDR3 is TGTGCCAGTAGTATCGAGGAAACCTCCTACAATGAGCAGTTCTTC. This codes for CASSIEETSYNEQFF.

This clone was counted a single time. This sequence joins TRBV19 and TRBJ2-7, with D perhaps matching TRBD1 (6 bases). Between the trimmed V and J ends, which lost 5 bases and 0 bases, there was a span of 11 bases. The CDR3 runs 14 residues. Germline V gives CDR1 LNHDA, CDR2 SQIVND (reference sequence). The CDR3 nucleotides read TGTGCCAGTAGTCTCTCCAGGGGCTCCTACGAGCAGTACTTC. Its translation: CASSLSRGSYEQYF.

The chain employs TRBV2 and TRBJ2-7, with D possibly being TRBD1 (6 bases). Per the germline V gene, CDR1 is SNHLY and CDR2 is FYNNEI. The CDR3 extends over 15 amino acids. Trimming took off 4 bases at V and 3 bases at J, with 16 bases between the two ends. CDR3 loop: CASSAEGVGLYEQYF. Here the CDR3 DNA reads TGTGCCAGCAGTGCTGAGGGGGTTGGACTCTACGAGCAGTACTTC.

This chain joins TRBV20-1 and TRBJ2-7; D is possibly TRBD2 (5 bases). The germline gives CDR1 DFQATT, CDR2 SNEGSKA (reference sequence). The CDR3 has 15 residues. V lost 3 bases and J lost 2, with 17 bases in between. The CDR3 DNA reads as TGCAGTGCTAGTTCTGCGGGTACGAAAACCTACGAGCAGTACTTC. Its protein product is CSASSAGTKTYEQYF.

In its sample, this clone was seen a few times. The genes are TRBV10-3 and TRBJ1-5; the D is unclear. V dropped 1 base and J dropped 0 bases, with 4 bases sitting between them. The germline V gene has CDR1 ENHRY and CDR2 SYGVKD. This CDR3 contains 14 residues. DNA for the CDR3: TGTGCCATCAGTGAGTTGTATAGCAATCAGCCCCAGCATTTT. Protein sequence: CAISELYSNQPQHF.

The genes are TRBV20-1 and TRBJ1-2; 10 nucleotides align to TRBD1. This CDR3 contains 14 residues. In germline, CDR1 is DFQATT, CDR2 SNEGSKA (reference sequence). J lost 4 bases, V lost 3 bases, and 5 bases had no gene match. This CDR3 reads CSASVRDRGYGYTF. Here the CDR3 DNA reads TGCAGTGCTAGTGTCCGGGACAGGGGCTATGGCTACACCTTC.

CDR3 loop: CASSAWDRGNTIYF. The CDR3 region has the DNA TGTGCCAGCAGCGCATGGGACAGAGGAAACACCATATATTTT. The chain joins TRBV9 to TRBJ1-3; 7 nucleotides agree with TRBD1. Germline V gene lookup returns CDR1 SGDLS and CDR2 YYNGEE. CDR3 size: 14 residues. Trimming at V came to 3 bases and at J to 4 bases, leaving 4 bases not matched to a gene. The full variable domain, rest sourced from reference TRBV9 and TRBJ1-3, is DSGVTQTPKHLITATGQRVTLRCSPRSGDLSVYWYQQSLDQGLQFLIQYYNGEERAKGNILERFSAQQFPDLHSELNLSSLELGDSALYFCASSAWDRGNTIYFGEGSWLTVV.